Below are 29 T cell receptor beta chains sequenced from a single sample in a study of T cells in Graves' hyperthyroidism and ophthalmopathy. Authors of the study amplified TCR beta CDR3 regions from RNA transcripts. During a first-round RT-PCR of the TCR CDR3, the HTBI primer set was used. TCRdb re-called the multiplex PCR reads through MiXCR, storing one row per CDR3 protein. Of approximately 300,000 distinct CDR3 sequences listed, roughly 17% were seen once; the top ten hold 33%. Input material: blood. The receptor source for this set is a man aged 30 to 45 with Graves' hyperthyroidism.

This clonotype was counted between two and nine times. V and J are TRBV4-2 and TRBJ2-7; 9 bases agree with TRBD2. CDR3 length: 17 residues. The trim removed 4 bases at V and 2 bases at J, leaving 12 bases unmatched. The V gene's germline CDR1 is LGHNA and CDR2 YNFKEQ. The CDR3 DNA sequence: TGTGCCAGCAGCCGTCCTAGAAGGACTAGCGCGACCTACGAGCAGTACTTC. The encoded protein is CASSRPRRTSATYEQYF.

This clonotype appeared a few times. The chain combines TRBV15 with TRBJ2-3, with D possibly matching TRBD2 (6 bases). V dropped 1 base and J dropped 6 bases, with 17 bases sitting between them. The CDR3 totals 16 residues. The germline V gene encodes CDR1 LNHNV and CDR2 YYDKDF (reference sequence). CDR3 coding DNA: TGTGCCACCAGCAGAGGCCGGGACTCCGGAGGGGATACGCAGTATTTT. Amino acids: CATSRGRDSGGDTQYF.

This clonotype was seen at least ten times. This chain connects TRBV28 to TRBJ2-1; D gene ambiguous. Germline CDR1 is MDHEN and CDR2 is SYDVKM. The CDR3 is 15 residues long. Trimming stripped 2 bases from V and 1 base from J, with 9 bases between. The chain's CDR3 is CASSLGVRSYNEQFF. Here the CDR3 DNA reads TGTGCCAGCAGTTTAGGCGTCAGGTCCTACAATGAGCAGTTCTTC.

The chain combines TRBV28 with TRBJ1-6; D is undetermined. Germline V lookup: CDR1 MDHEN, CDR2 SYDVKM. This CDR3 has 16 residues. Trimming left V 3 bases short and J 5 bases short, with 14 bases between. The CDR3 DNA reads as TGTGCCAGCAGTTTCATTGCAACGGAGAATAATTCACCCCTCCACTTT. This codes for CASSFIATENNSPLHF. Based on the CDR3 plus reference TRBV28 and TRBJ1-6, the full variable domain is DVKVTQSSRYLVKRTGEKVFLECVQDMDHENMFWYRQDPGLGLRLIYFSYDVKMKEKGDIPEGYSVSREKKERFSLILESASTNQTSMYLCASSFIATENNSPLHFGNGTRLTVT.

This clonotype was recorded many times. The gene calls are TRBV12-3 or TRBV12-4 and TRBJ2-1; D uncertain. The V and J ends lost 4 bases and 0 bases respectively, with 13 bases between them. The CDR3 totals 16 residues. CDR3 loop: CASSSHFKSSYNEQFF. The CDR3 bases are TGTGCCAGCAGTTCACACTTCAAGAGCTCCTACAATGAGCAGTTCTTC.

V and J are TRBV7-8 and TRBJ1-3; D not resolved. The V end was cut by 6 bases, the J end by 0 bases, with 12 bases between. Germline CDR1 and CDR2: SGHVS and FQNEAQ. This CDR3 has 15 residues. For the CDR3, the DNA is TGTGCCAGCAGTAGGACGGCAAGCTCTGGAAACACCATATATTTT. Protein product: CASSRTASSGNTIYF. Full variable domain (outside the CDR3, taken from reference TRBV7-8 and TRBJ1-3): GAGVSQSPRYKVAKRGQDVALRCDPISGHVSLFWYQQALGQGPEFLTYFQNEAQLDKSGLPSDRFFAERPEGSVSTLKIQRTQQEDSAVYLCASSRTASSGNTIYFGEGSWLTVV.

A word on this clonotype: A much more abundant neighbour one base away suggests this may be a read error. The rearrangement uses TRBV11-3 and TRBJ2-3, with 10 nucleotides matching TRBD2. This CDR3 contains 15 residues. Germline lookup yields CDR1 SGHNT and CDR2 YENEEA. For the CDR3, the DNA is TGTGCCAGCATTCGAGCGGGAGGGAGCACATATACGCAGTATTTT. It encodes CASIRAGGSTYTQYF.

This CDR3 is CASSYQYNQPQHF. CDR3 DNA sequence: TGTGCCAGCAGTTACCAGTACAATCAGCCCCAGCATTTT. The V gene is TRBV27, the J gene TRBJ1-5; D remains unclear. Per the germline V gene, CDR1 is MNHEY and CDR2 is SMNVEV (reference sequence). V gave up 4 bases and J gave up 3 bases, with 7 bases separating them. The CDR3 is 13 amino acids.

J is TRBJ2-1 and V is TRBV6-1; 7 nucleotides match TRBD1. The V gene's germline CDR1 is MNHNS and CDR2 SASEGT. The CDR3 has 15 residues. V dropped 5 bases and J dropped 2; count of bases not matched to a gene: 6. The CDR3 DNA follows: TGTGCCAGCAGTCTCACGGACAGGCCCTACAATGAGCAGTTCTTC. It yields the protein CASSLTDRPYNEQFF.

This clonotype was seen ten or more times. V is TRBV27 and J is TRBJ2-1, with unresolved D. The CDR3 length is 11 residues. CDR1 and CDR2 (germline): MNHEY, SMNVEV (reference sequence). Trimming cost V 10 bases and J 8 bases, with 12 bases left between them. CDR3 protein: CATTQGHEQFF. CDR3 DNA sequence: TGTGCCACGACGCAAGGGCATGAGCAGTTCTTC.

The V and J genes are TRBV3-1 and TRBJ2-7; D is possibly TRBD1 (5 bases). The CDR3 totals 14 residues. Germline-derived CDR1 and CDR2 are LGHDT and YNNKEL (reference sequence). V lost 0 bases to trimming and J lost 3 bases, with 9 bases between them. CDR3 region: CASSQDRQGYEQYF. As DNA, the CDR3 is TGTGCCAGCAGCCAAGATCGTCAGGGCTACGAGCAGTACTTC.

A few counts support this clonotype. In nucleotides, the CDR3 is TGTGCCAGCAGTGAAGAGGCAAGCTTAGATGAAAAACTGTTTTTT. Translated, it gives CASSEEASLDEKLFF. The rearrangement uses TRBV6-1 and TRBJ1-4; D not resolved. The CDR3 is made up of 15 amino acids. V shed 1 base and J shed 6 bases, with 12 bases lying between them. CDR1 is MNHNS and CDR2 is SASEGT in the germline V gene.

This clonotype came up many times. The CDR3: CASSLVGSLAGREQYF. The CDR3 DNA reads TGCGCCAGCAGCTTGGTTGGTTCGCTAGCGGGACGCGAGCAGTACTTC. The chain is built from TRBV5-1 and TRBJ2-7; 9 positions match TRBD2. V lost 0 bases to trimming and J lost 6 bases; unmatched junction nucleotides: 10. The germline V gene encodes CDR1 SGHRS and CDR2 YFSETQ. This CDR3 comprises 16 residues.

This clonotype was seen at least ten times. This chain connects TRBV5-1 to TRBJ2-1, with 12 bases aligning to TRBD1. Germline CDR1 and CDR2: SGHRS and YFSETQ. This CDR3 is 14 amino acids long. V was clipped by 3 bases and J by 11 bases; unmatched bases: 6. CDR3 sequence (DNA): TGCGCCAGCAGCTCCGGGACAGGGGGCCGCCAGCAGTTCTTC. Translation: CASSSGTGGRQQFF.

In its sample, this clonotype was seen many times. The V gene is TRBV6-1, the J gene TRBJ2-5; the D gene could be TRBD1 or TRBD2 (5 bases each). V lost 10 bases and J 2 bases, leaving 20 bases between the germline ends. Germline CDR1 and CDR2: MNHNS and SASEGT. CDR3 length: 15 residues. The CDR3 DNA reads TGTGCCACCAAGACGACCCCGGGGCAACAAGAGACCCAGTACTTC. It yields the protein CATKTTPGQQETQYF.

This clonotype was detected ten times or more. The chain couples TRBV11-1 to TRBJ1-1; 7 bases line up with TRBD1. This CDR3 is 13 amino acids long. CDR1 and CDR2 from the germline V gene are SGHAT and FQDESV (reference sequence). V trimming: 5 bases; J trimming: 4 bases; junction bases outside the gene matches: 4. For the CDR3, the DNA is TGTGCCAGCAGCCCAACAGGGGTCACTGAAGCTTTCTTT. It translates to CASSPTGVTEAFF.

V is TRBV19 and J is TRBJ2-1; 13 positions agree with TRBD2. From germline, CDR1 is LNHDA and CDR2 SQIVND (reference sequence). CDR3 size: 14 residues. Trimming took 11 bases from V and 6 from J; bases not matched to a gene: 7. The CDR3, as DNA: TGTGCCTGTACTAGCGGGAGGGGTGGCAATGAGCAGTTCTTC. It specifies CACTSGRGGNEQFF.

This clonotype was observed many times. CDR3 in DNA: TGTGCCAGCAGTCCATTTCGCAGCACAGATACGCAGTATTTT. Translation gives CASSPFRSTDTQYF. The chain recombines TRBV2 with TRBJ2-3; D not certain. CDR3 length: 14 amino acids. V was trimmed by 5 bases and J by 0 bases, leaving 9 bases between them. CDR1 SNHLY and CDR2 FYNNEI come from the germline V gene.

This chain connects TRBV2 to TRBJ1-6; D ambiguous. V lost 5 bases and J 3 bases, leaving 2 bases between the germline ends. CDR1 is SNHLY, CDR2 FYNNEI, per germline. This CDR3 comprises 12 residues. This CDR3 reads CASSHYNSPLHF. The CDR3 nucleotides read TGTGCCAGCAGTCACTATAATTCACCCCTCCACTTT. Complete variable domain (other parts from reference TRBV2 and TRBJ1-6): EPEVTQTPSHQVTQMGQEVILRCVPISNHLYFYWYRQILGQKVEFLVSFYNNEISEKSEIFDDQFSVERPDGSNFTLKIRSTKLEDSAMYFCASSHYNSPLHFGNGTRLTVT.

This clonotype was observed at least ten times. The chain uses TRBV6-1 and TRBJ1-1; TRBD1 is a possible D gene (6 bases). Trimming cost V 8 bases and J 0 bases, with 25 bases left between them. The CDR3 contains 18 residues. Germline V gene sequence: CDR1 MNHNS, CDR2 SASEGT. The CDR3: CASSLFQTGLSMNTEAFF. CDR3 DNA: TGTGCCAGCTCCCTTTTCCAAACAGGGCTTTCCATGAACACTGAAGCTTTCTTT.

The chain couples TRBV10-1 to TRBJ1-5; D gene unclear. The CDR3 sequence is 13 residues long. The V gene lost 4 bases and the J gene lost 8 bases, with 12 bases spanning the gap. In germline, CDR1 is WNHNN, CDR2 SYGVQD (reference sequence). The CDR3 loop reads CASSVGPEEPQHF. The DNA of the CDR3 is TGCGCCAGCAGTGTTGGGCCCGAGGAGCCCCAGCATTTT.

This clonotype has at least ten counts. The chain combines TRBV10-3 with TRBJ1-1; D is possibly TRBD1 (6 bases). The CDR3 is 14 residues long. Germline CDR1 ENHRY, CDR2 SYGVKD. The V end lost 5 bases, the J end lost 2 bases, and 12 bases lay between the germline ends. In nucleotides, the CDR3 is TGTGCCATCAGTCCGGGACACGGAAACACTGAAGCTTTCTTT. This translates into CAISPGHGNTEAFF.

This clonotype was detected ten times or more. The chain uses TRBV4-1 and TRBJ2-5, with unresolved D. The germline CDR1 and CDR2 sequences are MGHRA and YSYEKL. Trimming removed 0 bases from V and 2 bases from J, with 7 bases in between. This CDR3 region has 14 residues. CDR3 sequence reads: CASSQETAQETQYF. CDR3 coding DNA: TGCGCCAGCAGCCAAGAGACTGCTCAAGAGACCCAGTACTTC.

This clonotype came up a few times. The CDR3 sequence is CSARGDPDQPQHF. The CDR3 DNA reads as TGCAGTGCTAGGGGGGACCCCGATCAGCCCCAGCATTTT. The chain uses TRBV20-1 and TRBJ1-5, with a tentative D call TRBD1 (5 bases). The germline gives CDR1 DFQATT, CDR2 SNEGSKA (reference sequence). V was trimmed by 3 bases and J by 5 bases, leaving 11 bases between them. The CDR3 is 13 residues long.

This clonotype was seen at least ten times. Here the CDR3 reads CASTMGGNDEQFF. The DNA of the CDR3 is TGTGCCAGCACCATGGGGGGGAACGATGAGCAGTTCTTC. This rearrangement joins TRBV12-3 or TRBV12-4 to TRBJ2-1; 7 bases align to TRBD2. There are 13 residues in the CDR3. V lost 7 bases and J lost 8; bases outside the gene matches: 8.

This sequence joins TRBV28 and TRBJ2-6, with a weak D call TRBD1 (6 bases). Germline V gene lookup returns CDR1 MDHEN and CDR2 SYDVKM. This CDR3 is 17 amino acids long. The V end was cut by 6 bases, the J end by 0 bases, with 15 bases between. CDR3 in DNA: TGTGCCAGCAGAAACAGACAGGCTCTCTCTGGGGCCAACGTCCTGACTTTC. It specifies CASRNRQALSGANVLTF.

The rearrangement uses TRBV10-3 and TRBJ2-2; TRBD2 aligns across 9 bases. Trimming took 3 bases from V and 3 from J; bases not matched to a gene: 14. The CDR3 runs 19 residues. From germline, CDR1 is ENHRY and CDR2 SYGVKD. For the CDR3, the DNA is TGTGCCATCAGTGACACATTTTATATAGCGGGAGAGGACACCGGGGAGCTGTTTTTT. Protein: CAISDTFYIAGEDTGELFF.

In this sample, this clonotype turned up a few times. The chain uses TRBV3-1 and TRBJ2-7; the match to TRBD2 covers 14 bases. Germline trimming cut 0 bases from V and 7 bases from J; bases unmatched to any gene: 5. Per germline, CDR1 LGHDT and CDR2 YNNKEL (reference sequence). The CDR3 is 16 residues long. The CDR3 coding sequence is TGTGCCAGCAGCCAAGAGGGGACTAGCGGGAGAGGAGAGCAGTACTTC. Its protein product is CASSQEGTSGRGEQYF.

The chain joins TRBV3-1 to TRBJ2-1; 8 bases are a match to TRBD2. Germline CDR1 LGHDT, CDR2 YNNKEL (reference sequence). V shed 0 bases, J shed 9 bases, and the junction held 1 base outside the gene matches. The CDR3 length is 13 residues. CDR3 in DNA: TGTGCCAGCAGCCAAGAGGCGGGGGGTGAGCAGTTCTTC. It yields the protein CASSQEAGGEQFF.